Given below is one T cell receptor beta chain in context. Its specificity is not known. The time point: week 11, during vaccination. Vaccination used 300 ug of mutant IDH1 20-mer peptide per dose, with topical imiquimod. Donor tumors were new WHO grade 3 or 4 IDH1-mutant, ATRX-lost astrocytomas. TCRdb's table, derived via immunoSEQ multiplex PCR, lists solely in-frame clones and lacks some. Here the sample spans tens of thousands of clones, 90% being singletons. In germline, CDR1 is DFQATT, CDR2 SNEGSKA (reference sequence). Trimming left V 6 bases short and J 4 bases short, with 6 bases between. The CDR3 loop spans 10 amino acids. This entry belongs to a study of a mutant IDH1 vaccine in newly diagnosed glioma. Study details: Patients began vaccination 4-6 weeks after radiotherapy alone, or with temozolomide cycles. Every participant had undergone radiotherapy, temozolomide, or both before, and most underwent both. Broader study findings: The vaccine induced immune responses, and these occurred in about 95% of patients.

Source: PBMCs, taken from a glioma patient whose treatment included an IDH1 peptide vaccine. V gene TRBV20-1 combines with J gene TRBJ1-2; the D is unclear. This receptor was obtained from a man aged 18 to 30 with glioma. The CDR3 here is CSAVSYGYTF. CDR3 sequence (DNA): TGCAGTGCGGTCTCCTATGGCTACACCTTC.